This T cell receptor (beta chain) was identified in a study of technical replicates of blood from several donors. Assay used: immunoSEQ multiplex PCR; TCRdb lists only in-frame clones, some missing. The sample carries over 50,000 clones, around 87% recorded once. The clonotype was recovered from a human donor in good health. Some clones in this sample may be carry-over from other donors' samples. Input material: PBMCs.

CDR3 sequence reads: CASSLAQGAGELFF. CDR3 DNA: TGCGCCAGCAGCTTGGCACAGGGGGCCGGGGAGCTGTTTTTT. This chain joins TRBV5-1 and TRBJ2-2; 8 positions agree with TRBD1. After removal of 0 bases from V and 6 bases from J, the junction contained 1 base not matched to a gene. The germline V gene encodes CDR1 SGHRS and CDR2 YFSETQ. This CDR3 is 14 amino acids long.